These 20 T cell receptor beta chains were all obtained from the same sample, sequenced in a study of shared clonotypes between healthy human individuals (dated by TCRdb to 2020 to 2021). Receptor libraries were prepared by the immunoSEQ multiplex PCR assay. Entries here come from immuneACCESS through TCRdb and include only in-frame sequences with V and J called. Some clones fail to appear in such tables; in the studies checked, an unresolved V gene covers under half of the shortfall, and the cause of the remainder is unknown. The sample contains about 2,100,000 clones, about 92% of them found a single time. Approximately 1.7% of the sample goes to the ten largest clones. CD8 naive samples consisted of CD45RO-negative cells that were positively selected for CCR7, yielding a CD45RA+CCR7+ population without TemRA cells. Sequenced material: naive CD8+ T cells from PBMCs. Sample cell subset or site, as interpreted from the label and publication: CD45RA+CCR7+. The receptors derive from a man between 18 and 29 years old in good health. Some clones in this sample may be carry-over from other donors' samples.

V and J are TRBV7-8 and TRBJ1-1, with D unresolved. CDR1 and CDR2 from the germline V gene are SGHVS and FQNEAQ. The CDR3 sequence is 14 residues long. Trimming left V 2 bases short and J 7 bases short, with 14 bases between. The CDR3 sequence is CASSLIPSWHEAFF. CDR3 coding DNA: TGTGCCAGCAGCTTAATACCCTCGTGGCATGAAGCTTTCTTT.

The chain carries TRBV9 and TRBJ2-7, with 7 positions matching TRBD2. J lost 2 bases, V lost 3 bases, and 5 bases had no gene match. Germline V gene lookup returns CDR1 SGDLS and CDR2 YYNGEE. This CDR3 contains 14 residues. For the CDR3, the DNA is TGTGCCAGCAGCGGTGGGGACTACCCCTACGAGCAGTACTTC. It specifies CASSGGDYPYEQYF.

V gene TRBV10-3 combines with J gene TRBJ1-3; D gene uncertain. Trimming pared 6 bases from V and 6 bases from J, leaving 27 bases between. CDR1 and CDR2 (germline): ENHRY, SYGVKD. The CDR3 is 18 amino acids. CDR3 residues: CAISGPSPDHFLANTIYF. The CDR3 nucleotides read TGTGCCATCAGCGGGCCTTCACCGGACCATTTTCTGGCAAACACCATATATTTT.

The V and J genes are TRBV18 and TRBJ2-7; D not certain. CDR1 KGHSH and CDR2 LQKENI come from the germline V gene. The CDR3 is 14 amino acids. Trimming cost V 6 bases and J 3 bases, with 15 bases left between them. The CDR3 DNA reads as TGTGCCAGCTCTTCGGCAAGGGAACTCTACGAGCAGTACTTC. Protein: CASSSARELYEQYF.

In this sample, this clone turned up once. The chain joins TRBV29-1 to TRBJ2-7; possibly TRBD1 or TRBD2 for D (5 bases each). The CDR3 is made up of 16 amino acids. The V gene lost 7 bases and the J gene lost 4 bases, with 26 bases spanning the gap. Germline lookup yields CDR1 SQVTM and CDR2 ANQGSEA. The CDR3: CSARGVDSGPWYEQYF. DNA of the CDR3: TGCAGCGCGAGAGGGGTTGACAGCGGTCCATGGTACGAGCAGTACTTC.

This rearrangement joins TRBV15 to TRBJ2-5; no reliable D call. Gene TRBJ2-7 matches the end of the DNA better, so the J call may be wrong. This CDR3 contains 14 residues. CDR1 and CDR2 from the germline V gene are LNHNV and YYDKDF (reference sequence). The CDR3: CATSRDRKGAEQYF. Here the CDR3 DNA reads TGTGCCACCAGCAGAGATCGAAAGGGCGCCGAGCAGTACTTC.

The chain combines TRBV25-1 with TRBJ2-1, with 9 positions matching TRBD2. J was trimmed by 3 bases and V by 5 bases; bases with no gene match: 2. Germline lookup yields CDR1 MGHDK and CDR2 SYGVNS. The CDR3 extends over 14 amino acids. This CDR3 reads CASSLAGNYNEQFF. The CDR3 region has the DNA TGTGCCAGCAGTCTAGCGGGAAACTACAATGAGCAGTTCTTC.

The V call is TRBV27, the J call TRBJ2-1; TRBD2 might be the D (5 bases). Germline V gives CDR1 MNHEY, CDR2 SMNVEV (reference sequence). V was cut by 0 bases and J by 1 base, with 13 bases left in between. CDR3 length: 17 residues. CDR3 DNA: TGTGCCAGCAGTTTATCGCCGGAGGCCGAGTCCTACAATGAGCAGTTCTTC. Amino acids: CASSLSPEAESYNEQFF.

The genes are TRBV10-1 and TRBJ2-1; 9 nucleotides agree with TRBD2. Germline V gives CDR1 WNHNN, CDR2 SYGVQD (reference sequence). The CDR3 is 17 amino acids. Trimming removed 4 bases from V and 2 bases from J; junction bases left unmatched: 9. CDR3 residues: CASSVPVAGAPYNEQFF. Written as DNA, the CDR3 is TGCGCCAGCAGTGTTCCCGTAGCGGGAGCCCCCTACAATGAGCAGTTCTTC.

The V call is TRBV4-1, the J call TRBJ2-7, with D perhaps assigned TRBD1 or TRBD2 (6 bases each). The CDR3 totals 16 residues. CDR1 and CDR2 (germline): MGHRA, YSYEKL. The V and J ends lost 3 bases and 6 bases respectively, with 21 bases between them. The CDR3 loop reads CASSHPPGDTGREQYF. CDR3 nucleotide sequence: TGCGCCAGCAGCCATCCCCCGGGGGACACGGGGCGCGAGCAGTACTTC.

This rearrangement joins TRBV13 to TRBJ2-1; no reliable D call. This CDR3 contains 15 residues. Germline loops: CDR1 PRHDT, CDR2 FYEKMQ (reference sequence). The ends were cut back, 5 bases at V and 5 bases at J, with 16 bases in the middle. Here the CDR3 DNA reads TGTGCCAGCAGCCGGGCCAGGACCCCAGACAATGAGCAGTTCTTC. It is translated as CASSRARTPDNEQFF. The variable domain in full, with the rest retrieved from reference TRBV13 and TRBJ2-1, is AAGVIQSPRHLIKEKRETATLKCYPIPRHDTVYWYQQGPGQDPQFLISFYEKMQSDKGSIPDRFSAQQFSDYHSELNMSSLELGDSALYFCASSRARTPDNEQFFGPGTRLTVL.

The CDR3 is CASSLTGLGYTF. CDR3 in DNA: TGTGCCAGCAGCTTGACAGGGTTGGGCTACACCTTC. The chain combines TRBV13 with TRBJ1-2; 7 bases align to TRBD1. This CDR3 comprises 12 residues. V lost 3 bases to trimming and J lost 8 bases; unmatched junction nucleotides: 3. CDR1 and CDR2 from the germline V gene are PRHDT and FYEKMQ (reference sequence).

Notes on this clone: This sample includes further DNA sequences coding for the same CDR3. The chain is built from TRBV28 and TRBJ1-1; D gene ambiguous. The V end lost 3 bases, the J end lost 1 base, and 6 bases lay between the germline ends. Germline V CDR1 and CDR2: MDHEN, SYDVKM. This CDR3 is built from 13 residues. CDR3 residues: CASSLWGNTEAFF. DNA of the CDR3: TGTGCCAGCAGTTTGTGGGGGAACACTGAAGCTTTCTTT. The full variable domain, in which reference TRBV28 and TRBJ1-1 provide the parts outside the CDR3, is DVKVTQSSRYLVKRTGEKVFLECVQDMDHENMFWYRQDPGLGLRLIYFSYDVKMKEKGDIPEGYSVSREKKERFSLILESASTNQTSMYLCASSLWGNTEAFFGQGTRLTVV.

V is TRBV5-1 and J is TRBJ2-4, with no clear D. CDR1 and CDR2 from the germline V gene are SGHRS and YFSETQ. Trimming removed 3 bases from V and 4 bases from J, with 2 bases in between. The CDR3 is 11 residues long. The CDR3 loop reads CASSSKNIQYF. CDR3 coding DNA: TGCGCCAGCAGCTCTAAAAACATTCAGTACTTC.

This clone occurred once. The CDR3 loop is CASSNQARSSYNEQFF. The CDR3 DNA reads TGTGCCAGCAGCAACCAAGCCCGGAGCTCCTACAATGAGCAGTTCTTC. The rearrangement uses TRBV9 and TRBJ2-1; the D is unclear. Trimming stripped 4 bases from V and 0 bases from J, with 14 bases between. The CDR3 has 16 residues. Germline V gene lookup returns CDR1 SGDLS and CDR2 YYNGEE. The full variable domain, in which reference TRBV9 and TRBJ2-1 provide the parts outside the CDR3, is DSGVTQTPKHLITATGQRVTLRCSPRSGDLSVYWYQQSLDQGLQFLIQYYNGEERAKGNILERFSAQQFPDLHSELNLSSLELGDSALYFCASSNQARSSYNEQFFGPGTRLTVL.

The rearrangement uses TRBV11-1 and TRBJ1-1; D call uncertain. There are 15 residues in the CDR3. Trimming shortened V by 3 bases and J by 0 bases, and 11 bases separated the two germline ends. Per the germline V gene, CDR1 is SGHAT and CDR2 is FQDESV (reference sequence). In nucleotides, the CDR3 is TGTGCCAGCAGCTTTTCGGGGAGCCTGAACACTGAAGCTTTCTTT. Translation: CASSFSGSLNTEAFF.

The DNA for the CDR3 is TGTGCCATTTCGGGACTAGCGTCGAACACCGGGGAGCTGTTTTTT. Its protein product is CAISGLASNTGELFF. The gene calls are TRBV10-3 and TRBJ2-2, with 10 bases lining up with TRBD2. The trim removed 9 bases at V and 0 bases at J, leaving 4 bases unmatched. The CDR3 is made up of 15 amino acids. The V gene's germline CDR1 is ENHRY and CDR2 SYGVKD.

This clone was recorded only once. The chain has TRBV15 and TRBJ1-3, with D uncertain. The CDR3 has 14 residues. Germline V CDR1 and CDR2: LNHNV, YYDKDF (reference sequence). V lost 1 base and J 4 bases, leaving 8 bases between the germline ends. This chain's CDR3 is CATSRAGYGNTIYF. CDR3 DNA: TGTGCCACCAGCAGAGCGGGGTACGGAAACACCATATATTTT. The variable domain in full, with the rest retrieved from reference TRBV15 and TRBJ1-3, is DAMVIQNPRYQVTQFGKPVTLSCSQTLNHNVMYWYQQKSSQAPKLLFHYYDKDFNNEADTPDNFQSRRPNTSFCFLDIRSPGLGDTAMYLCATSRAGYGNTIYFGEGSWLTVV.

As for this clone: The sample holds other DNA sequences that translate to the same CDR3. The chain joins TRBV6-5 to TRBJ1-1; perhaps TRBD1 as D (5 bases). The V end lost 6 bases, the J end lost 4 bases, and 15 bases lay between the germline ends. CDR1 and CDR2 (germline): MNHEY, SVGAGI. There are 14 residues in the CDR3. The CDR3 bases are TGTGCCAGCAGCTACGGGGGAATCGGCACTGAAGCTTTCTTT. Residues: CASSYGGIGTEAFF.

Comment on this clone: The junction differs from germline at one of its ends, possibly a read error. This rearrangement joins TRBV7-9 to TRBJ2-7, with 11 positions matching TRBD2. Per the germline V gene, CDR1 is SEHNR and CDR2 is FQNEAQ (reference sequence). The CDR3 is made up of 13 amino acids. CDR3 loop: CAILAGETYEQYF. Here the CDR3 DNA reads TGCGCAATACTAGCGGGAGAAACCTACGAGCAGTACTTC.